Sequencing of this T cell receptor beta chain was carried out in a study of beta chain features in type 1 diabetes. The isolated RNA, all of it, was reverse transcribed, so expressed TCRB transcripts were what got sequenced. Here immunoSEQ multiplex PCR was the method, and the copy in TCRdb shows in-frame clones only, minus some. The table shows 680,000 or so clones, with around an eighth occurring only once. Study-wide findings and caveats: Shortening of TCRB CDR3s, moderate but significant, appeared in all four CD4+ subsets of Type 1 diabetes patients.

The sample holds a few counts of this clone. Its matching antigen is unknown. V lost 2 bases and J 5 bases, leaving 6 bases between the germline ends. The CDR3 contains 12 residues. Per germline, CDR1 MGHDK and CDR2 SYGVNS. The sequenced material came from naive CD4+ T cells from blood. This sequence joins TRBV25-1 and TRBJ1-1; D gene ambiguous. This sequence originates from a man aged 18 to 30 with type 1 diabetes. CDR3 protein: CASSERGTEAFF. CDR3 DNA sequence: TGTGCCAGCAGTGAAAGAGGAACTGAAGCTTTCTTT.